The T cell receptor (beta chain) under discussion was sequenced for a study of beta chain features in type 1 diabetes. Investigators reverse transcribed all isolated RNA, so they sequenced expressed TCRB transcripts. The protocol was immunoSEQ multiplex PCR, while the TCRdb copy is restricted to in-frame clones and leaves out a portion. The sample records 330,000 or so clones, about 20% being singletons. The study's findings and limits: The question of HLA type influencing TCRB rearrangement was one that remained unresolved here.

About this clone itself: Its cognate antigen is unknown.

The sequencing input was naive CD4+ T cells from blood. This receptor was taken from a woman under 30 in good health.

This chain's CDR3 is CAWTVGGFGSGANVLTF. The CDR3 DNA follows: TGTGCCTGGACGGTGGGGGGGTTCGGCTCTGGGGCCAACGTCCTGACTTTC. The V call is TRBV30, the J call TRBJ2-6; 7 nucleotides agree with TRBD2. V lost 4 bases and J lost 0; bases outside the gene matches: 9. The CDR3 is 17 residues long. Germline values: CDR1 GTSNPN, CDR2 SVGIG (reference sequence). The entire variable domain, with the rest obtained from reference TRBV30 and TRBJ2-6, is as follows: SQTIHQWPATLVQPVGSPLSLECTVEGTSNPNLYWYRQAAGRGLQLLFYSVGIGQISSEVPQNLSASRPQDRQFILSSKKLLLSDSGFYLCAWTVGGFGSGANVLTFGAGSRLTVL.